This paragraph covers one TCR beta chain sequence. The sample originates from a study of blood T cell repertoires in COVID-19. Study details: Collection of acute and convalescent COVID-19 samples took place in the United States, Italy and Spain.

Produced via immunoSEQ multiplex PCR; TCRdb's table is partial and in-frame only. The data show more than 150,000 clones, with about 86% seen just once and roughly 14% held by the top ten. The CDR3 has 14 residues. The germline V and J ends were trimmed by 7 bases and 2 bases, with 14 bases remaining between them. Germline V CDR1 and CDR2: MNHEY, SVGAGI. The chain joins TRBV6-5 to TRBJ1-1; tentatively, D is TRBD1 (5 bases). The sequence was collected from a man aged 30-40 years with active or convalescent COVID-19. The material sequenced was peripheral blood. The CDR3 loop reads CASNPGGSNTEAFF. The CDR3 nucleotides are TGTGCCAGCAATCCTGGGGGGAGTAACACTGAAGCTTTCTTT.